This T cell receptor (beta chain) was documented in a study of T cell changes during pregnancy in multiple sclerosis. J was trimmed by 5 bases and V by 4 bases; bases with no gene match: 11. The CDR3 loop spans 16 amino acids. Germline V gene sequence: CDR1 MNHNS, CDR2 SASEGT. Assay used: immunoSEQ multiplex PCR; TCRdb lists only in-frame clones, some missing. The table has roughly 84,000 clones, about 93% seen once. V usage is TRBV6-1 and J usage is TRBJ2-1; TRBD2 agrees at 7 bases. The sequence derives from a female donor in good health, enrolled as a control in a pregnancy study. Specimen: peripheral blood, collected in the third trimester of pregnancy. CDR3: CASSGPWGGLNNEQFF. CDR3 DNA sequence: TGTGCCAGCAGTGGGCCTTGGGGGGGTTTAAACAATGAGCAGTTCTTC.